A selection of T cell receptor beta chains follows, all from one sample in a study of blood T cells in healthy people across ages. TCRdb fed the 5' RACE reads into MiXCR, producing one record per CDR3 protein. The profile shows about 640,000 distinct CDR3 sequences, approximately 59% of them singletons. Specimen: blood. The source is a man aged 55 to 69 in good health. CDR3s leave out the opening cysteine and the closing phenylalanine or tryptophan. Rows may omit the clone size; those that give it use once, few, many or a size class.

v_call,j_call,clone_size,cdr3_aa
TRBV20-1,TRBJ2-1,NA,SARGGRYEQF
TRBV28,TRBJ2-7,NA,ASRRYEQY
TRBV10-1,TRBJ2-7,NA,ASSEQGLTYEQY
TRBV20-1,TRBJ2-5,once,SAGLWGEKQY
TRBV2,TRBJ2-1,once,ASSLAFGNEQF
TRBV6-6,TRBJ2-5,NA,ASSSGTATTRQY
TRBV14,TRBJ1-4,NA,ASSQARDRYNEKLF
TRBV7-2,TRBJ2-3,NA,ASSSLPPDTQY
TRBV6-4,TRBJ2-4,few,ASSDIGQDLAKNIQY
TRBV27,TRBJ1-1,NA,ASSGWARTEAF
TRBV18,TRBJ2-3,NA,ASSPQGLSQADTQY
TRBV7-2,TRBJ1-5,few,ASSLAQVNQPQH
TRBV21-1,TRBJ2-7,NA,ASSKGLPYRGPHLSYEQY
TRBV28,TRBJ2-2,NA,ASTLNGELF
TRBV9,TRBJ1-1,NA,ASSVVDSGNTEAF
TRBV4-2,TRBJ1-2,NA,ASSFHPGEGGYT
TRBV20-1,TRBJ2-1,NA,SATGGAVYNEQF
TRBV4-1,TRBJ1-1,NA,ASSQALYRDTKTGTEAF
TRBV5-6,TRBJ1-2,NA,ASSLERTPGYT
TRBV20-1,TRBJ1-2,NA,SAASGPGAATRGYGYT
TRBV6-5,TRBJ2-3,NA,ASSYRRRTSGSSTDTQY
TRBV6-6,TRBJ2-2,NA,ASSYGPRGGNTGELF
TRBV6-5,TRBJ2-3,NA,ASRGTALNTQY
TRBV20-1,TRBJ1-1,once,SARDPRTGNTEAF
TRBV9,TRBJ1-4,NA,ASSEDRDLGEKLF
TRBV2,TRBJ2-7,few,ASSEGLYNEQY
TRBV4-1,TRBJ2-7,many,ASSQASSSYEQY
TRBV3-1,TRBJ1-5,once,ASSQGWGQPQH
TRBV4-1,TRBJ2-3,few,ASSQDRSASTDTQY
TRBV6-1,TRBJ2-7,NA,ASRLGTGIDEQY
TRBV2,TRBJ2-7,few,ASSAHSYEQY
TRBV20-1,TRBJ1-2,NA,SAAGGTVNYGYT
TRBV5-5,TRBJ2-5,NA,ASSFVTPAQETQY
TRBV20-1,TRBJ1-6,few,SAPGQGNSPLH
TRBV29-1,TRBJ1-1,NA,SAGQGTSTEAF
TRBV11-3,TRBJ1-6,NA,ASSTGQSHSPLH
TRBV3-1,TRBJ1-4,few,ASSQDWGSGEKLF
TRBV5-6,TRBJ2-3,few,ASSELTITDTQY
TRBV29-1,TRBJ2-1,few,SVELQRGYEQF
TRBV25-1,TRBJ2-1,NA,ASSEFGDRGCNEQF
TRBV7-2,TRBJ2-3,few,ASSSPGRPDTQY
TRBV21-1,NA,NA,ASSRSSKLRQGRINWGEQY
TRBV28,TRBJ1-5,NA,ASTQRSYQPQH
TRBV20-1,TRBJ2-3,NA,SAHRDLYTDTQY
TRBV2,TRBJ1-2,NA,ASSERQGYGYT
TRBV4-1,TRBJ1-2,NA,ASSQGRVDYGYT
TRBV6-6,TRBJ1-4,NA,ASSSGQSATNEKLF
TRBV7-2,TRBJ1-4,NA,ASSFGVTNEKLF
TRBV21-1,TRBJ2-1,NA,ASSKARPNGTVNEQF
TRBV5-1,NA,NA,ASSLAYSRETQY
TRBV7-2,NA,NA,ASTNPPVFEQY
TRBV13,NA,NA,ASSSQLRGMFATYEQY
TRBV29-1,TRBJ2-1,few,SVDLPYEQF
TRBV25-1,TRBJ1-2,few,ASSESPDSFGYT
TRBV20-1,NA,NA,SALGWGQGTYEQY
TRBV28,TRBJ2-1,NA,ASKRQPPYNEQF
TRBV7-9,TRBJ1-2,many,ASSPQGYGYT
TRBV3-1,TRBJ1-4,once,ASSQMGREKLF
TRBV29-1,NA,few,SVAGKAGAEQY
TRBV9,TRBJ2-1,few,ASSVEGSGNDEQF